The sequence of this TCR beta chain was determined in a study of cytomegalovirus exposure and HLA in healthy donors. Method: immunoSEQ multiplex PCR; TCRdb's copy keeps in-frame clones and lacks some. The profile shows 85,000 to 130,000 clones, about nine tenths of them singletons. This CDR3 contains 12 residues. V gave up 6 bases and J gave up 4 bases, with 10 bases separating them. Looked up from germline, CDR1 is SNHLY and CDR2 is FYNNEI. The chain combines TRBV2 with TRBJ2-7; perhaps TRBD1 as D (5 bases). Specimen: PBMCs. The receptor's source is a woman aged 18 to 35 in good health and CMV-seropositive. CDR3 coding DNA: TGTGCCAGCAGGGACATAAGATACGAGCAGTACTTC. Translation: CASRDIRYEQYF.